These 4 T cell receptor beta chains were all obtained from the same sample, sequenced in a study of blood T cell repertoires in COVID-19. Clones were read by immunoSEQ multiplex PCR, and TCRdb kept only the in-frame ones, dropping some. The repertoire holds hundreds of thousands of clones, with around 86% as singletons. Sequenced: peripheral blood. These receptors originate from a woman younger than 45 who had recovered from COVID-19.

This chain links TRBV24-1 with TRBJ2-7, with a tentative D call TRBD2 (6 bases). The CDR3 is made up of 16 amino acids. The ends were cut back, 4 bases at V and 4 bases at J, with 19 bases in the middle. Per the germline V gene, CDR1 is KGHDR and CDR2 is SFDVKD. CDR3 DNA sequence: TGTGCCACCAGTGACCCGGGGTCGCAGGGACTGTACGAGCAGTACTTC. Translation: CATSDPGSQGLYEQYF.

The chain is built from TRBV19 and TRBJ1-1, with D hard to call. The germline gives CDR1 LNHDA, CDR2 SQIVND (reference sequence). This CDR3 comprises 12 residues. Trimming shortened V by 5 bases and J by 1 base, and 5 bases separated the two germline ends. CDR3 loop: CASSRSNTEAFF. The CDR3 coding sequence is TGTGCCAGTAGTCGGTCGAACACTGAAGCTTTCTTT.

The chain combines TRBV5-1 with TRBJ2-2, with 7 bases fitting TRBD1. J gave up 6 bases and V 0 bases, and 8 bases lay outside the gene matches. In germline, CDR1 is SGHRS, CDR2 YFSETQ. The CDR3 runs 16 residues. In DNA, the CDR3 is TGCGCCAGCAGCTTGGAATTAGGGGGCCGGGCCGGGGAGCTGTTTTTT. This encodes CASSLELGGRAGELFF. Combining the CDR3 with reference TRBV5-1 and TRBJ2-2 gives the whole variable domain KAGVTQTPRYLIKTRGQQVTLSCSPISGHRSVSWYQQTPGQGLQFLFEYFSETQRNKGNFPGRFSGRQFSNSRSEMNVSTLELGDSALYLCASSLELGGRAGELFFGEGSRLTVL.

The chain couples TRBV28 to TRBJ2-7; TRBD2 is a possible D gene (5 bases). The V and J ends lost 7 bases and 1 base respectively, with 23 bases between them. The CDR3 consists of 17 residues. CDR1 is MDHEN, CDR2 SYDVKM, per germline. The CDR3 nucleotides are TGTGCCAGCAAATCCCGGGATTTACGAGGAAGGTCCTACGAGCAGTACTTC. Amino acid sequence: CASKSRDLRGRSYEQYF. Supplemented by reference TRBV28 and TRBJ2-7, the full variable domain reads DVKVTQSSRYLVKRTGEKVFLECVQDMDHENMFWYRQDPGLGLRLIYFSYDVKMKEKGDIPEGYSVSREKKERFSLILESASTNQTSMYLCASKSRDLRGRSYEQYFGPGTRLTVT.